These 16 T cell receptor beta chains originate from one sample sequenced in a study of blood T cell repertoires in COVID-19. Measured with immunoSEQ multiplex PCR; TCRdb has only the in-frame clones, and not every one. The sample has about 200,000 clones, approximately 90% seen once. Sequencing used peripheral blood. These receptors came from a man aged 50 to 60 with acute or convalescent COVID-19.

In this sample, this clone turned up a few times. This sequence joins TRBV27 and TRBJ1-2, with D possibly TRBD1 on 6 matching bases. V lost 4 bases and J 1 base, leaving 10 bases between the germline ends. This CDR3 contains 14 residues. Per the germline V gene, CDR1 is MNHEY and CDR2 is SMNVEV (reference sequence). CDR3 amino acids: CASSWTAVNYGYTF. The CDR3 region has the DNA TGTGCCAGCAGTTGGACAGCCGTTAACTATGGCTACACCTTC.

The chain combines TRBV5-1 with TRBJ2-6, with D possibly being TRBD1 (6 bases). CDR3 length equals 18 residues. V shed 4 bases and J shed 0 bases, with 17 bases lying between them. Germline-derived CDR1 and CDR2 are SGHRS and YFSETQ. The CDR3 bases are TGCGCCAGCAGCCTTGGGGGCGAACATCTCTCTGGGGCCAACGTCCTGACTTTC. This translates into CASSLGGEHLSGANVLTF. Looking up the rest from reference TRBV5-1 and TRBJ2-6 gives the full variable domain: KAGVTQTPRYLIKTRGQQVTLSCSPISGHRSVSWYQQTPGQGLQFLFEYFSETQRNKGNFPGRFSGRQFSNSRSEMNVSTLELGDSALYLCASSLGGEHLSGANVLTFGAGSRLTVL.

The chain links TRBV6-1 to TRBJ1-2; D possibly corresponds to TRBD1 (6 bases). V lost 0 bases and J lost 4, with 15 bases in between. The CDR3 has 16 residues. CDR1 is MNHNS and CDR2 is SASEGT in the germline V gene. The CDR3: CASSEALTGGFYGYTF. DNA for the CDR3: TGTGCCAGCAGTGAAGCGCTGACGGGGGGCTTCTATGGCTACACCTTC.

The chain is built from TRBV28 and TRBJ2-3; a possible D gene is TRBD2 (7 bases). Trimming took off 2 bases at V and 3 bases at J, with 9 bases between the two ends. The CDR3 has 14 residues. Germline lookup yields CDR1 MDHEN and CDR2 SYDVKM. Here the CDR3 reads CASSLRGGTDTQYF. CDR3 in DNA: TGTGCCAGCAGTTTAAGGGGGGGTACAGATACGCAGTATTTT.

The V and J genes are TRBV12-3 or TRBV12-4 and TRBJ1-2; a weak D match, TRBD1 (5 bases). The length of the CDR3 is 13 residues. V was shortened by 3 bases and J by 2 bases, with 7 bases between the two germline ends. The CDR3 loop reads CASSLYRNYGYTF. In nucleotides, the CDR3 is TGTGCCAGCAGTTTGTACAGGAACTATGGCTACACCTTC.

DNA of the CDR3: TGTGCCAGCAGCTCCCGGGCGGGGGGGAGTGAAAAACTGTTTTTT. This sequence encodes CASSSRAGGSEKLFF. This chain connects TRBV7-2 to TRBJ1-4; maybe TRBD1 (5 bases). Trimming took off 4 bases at V and 7 bases at J, with 16 bases between the two ends. Per the germline V gene, CDR1 is SGHTA and CDR2 is FQGNSA. The CDR3 contains 15 residues.

V and J are TRBV5-1 and TRBJ1-2; D call uncertain. The germline V gene has CDR1 SGHRS and CDR2 YFSETQ. The CDR3 covers 13 residues. V was clipped by 0 bases and J by 1 base, with 4 bases between them. CDR3 sequence reads: CASSLDINYGYTF. DNA of the CDR3: TGCGCCAGCAGCTTGGACATTAACTATGGCTACACCTTC.

The V gene is TRBV18, the J gene TRBJ1-1; D is possibly TRBD1 (6 bases). V was trimmed by 6 bases and J by 8 bases, leaving 10 bases between them. Germline V lookup: CDR1 KGHSH, CDR2 LQKENI. The CDR3 has 11 amino acids. CDR3 in DNA: TGTGCCAGCTCCACCGACAGGGAAGCTTTCTTT. It specifies CASSTDREAFF.

The rearrangement links TRBV7-9 to TRBJ2-2; 9 nucleotides line up with TRBD1. The V segment lost 5 bases and the J segment 3 bases; nucleotides outside the gene matches: 4. CDR3 length: 15 residues. Germline V lookup: CDR1 SEHNR, CDR2 FQNEAQ (reference sequence). In DNA, the CDR3 is TGTGCCAGCAGCCCCGGGACAGGGTACACCGGGGAGCTGTTTTTT. This encodes CASSPGTGYTGELFF.

This CDR3 is CASSGDNTTPLHF. In nucleotides, the CDR3 is TGTGCCAGTAGTGGGGACAACACGACACCCCTCCACTTT. The gene calls are TRBV19 and TRBJ1-6; D might be TRBD1 (6 bases). Trimming cost V 5 bases and J 11 bases, with 13 bases left between them. Germline loops: CDR1 LNHDA, CDR2 SQIVND (reference sequence). The length of the CDR3 is 13 residues.

This chain connects TRBV11-2 to TRBJ1-2; maybe TRBD1 (5 bases). Per germline, CDR1 SGHAT and CDR2 FQNNGV. CDR3 length equals 14 residues. V lost 1 base and J lost 2, with 8 bases in between. DNA of the CDR3: TGTGCCAGCAGCTTAGGGGGCCGAAACTATGGCTACACCTTC. This encodes CASSLGGRNYGYTF. Full variable domain (outside the CDR3, taken from reference TRBV11-2 and TRBJ1-2): EAGVAQSPRYKIIEKRQSVAFWCNPISGHATLYWYQQILGQGPKLLIQFQNNGVVDDSQLPKDRFSAERLKGVDSTLKIQPAKLEDSAVYLCASSLGGRNYGYTFGSGTRLTVV.

This chain uses TRBV3-1 (or the pseudogene TRBV3-2) with TRBJ1-3, with 8 positions matching TRBD1. The germline V gene has CDR1 LGHDT and CDR2 YNNKEL (reference sequence). CDR3 size: 14 residues. V lost 5 bases to trimming and J lost 4 bases; unmatched junction nucleotides: 4. The CDR3 sequence: CASSYRTGGNTIYF. The CDR3 nucleotides are TGTGCCAGCAGCTACCGGACAGGGGGAAACACCATATATTTT.

CDR3 amino acids: CASAGDTRKLFF. CDR3 DNA sequence: TGTGCCAGCGCGGGGGACACCAGAAAACTGTTTTTT. The chain uses TRBV6-5 and TRBJ1-4; tentative D call: TRBD1 (6 bases). Germline lookup yields CDR1 MNHEY and CDR2 SVGAGI. The V end was cut by 8 bases, the J end by 10 bases, with 14 bases between. This CDR3 region has 12 residues.

The table lists this clone with a few counts. The chain couples TRBV27 to TRBJ1-3; D remains ambiguous. Looked up from germline, CDR1 is MNHEY and CDR2 is SMNVEV (reference sequence). Trimming took off 0 bases at V and 0 bases at J, with 6 bases between the two ends. The CDR3 is made up of 15 amino acids. DNA for the CDR3: TGTGCCAGCAGTTTATCAGGGAGCTCTGGAAACACCATATATTTT. Translated, it gives CASSLSGSSGNTIYF.

V usage is TRBV5-1 and J usage is TRBJ2-2; 10 bases map to TRBD2. The length of the CDR3 is 16 residues. Trimming removed 4 bases from V and 2 bases from J; junction bases left unmatched: 5. Germline CDR1 SGHRS, CDR2 YFSETQ. The CDR3 DNA follows: TGCGCCAGCAGCATCGCTAGCGGGGGCAACACCGGGGAGCTGTTTTTT. It yields the protein CASSIASGGNTGELFF.

The chain employs TRBV4-1 and TRBJ1-2; maybe TRBD1 (6 bases). V lost 6 bases and J lost 0, with 20 bases in between. From germline, CDR1 is MGHRA and CDR2 YSYEKL. The CDR3 has 17 amino acids. CDR3 in DNA: TGCGCCAGCAGGAGGGGGATGGGAACAGGGCCTAACTATGGCTACACCTTC. This translates into CASRRGMGTGPNYGYTF.